The 5 T cell receptor beta chains listed next were all sequenced from one sample in a study of long-term antiretroviral therapy in people with HIV. The assay used was immunoSEQ (version v3.0), run at survey level. Profiling relied on immunoSEQ multiplex PCR, and the TCRdb table lists in-frame clones only, not all of them. The sample includes approximately 15,000 clones, 84% of them seen just once. The sequenced sample was unsorted PBMCs, obtained 0.1 years after starting antiretroviral therapy. These receptors originate from a man younger than 35 with HIV.

V gene TRBV5-6 combines with J gene TRBJ1-4; tentatively, D is TRBD1 (6 bases). The V gene's germline CDR1 is SGHDT and CDR2 YYEEEE. This CDR3 is built from 14 residues. Trimming left V 3 bases short and J 4 bases short, with 10 bases between. This chain's CDR3 is CASSYQDSNEKLFF. CDR3 coding DNA: TGTGCCAGCAGCTACCAGGACAGTAATGAAAAACTGTTTTTT.

V is TRBV5-6 and J is TRBJ2-7; TRBD1 matches 9 bases. There are 13 residues in the CDR3. The V gene end was trimmed by 7 bases and the J gene end by 4 bases; junction bases not matched to a gene: 6. The germline V gene has CDR1 SGHDT and CDR2 YYEEEE. The CDR3 region is CASFGQGNYEQYF. The CDR3 DNA follows: TGTGCCAGCTTCGGACAGGGGAATTACGAGCAGTACTTC.

V usage is TRBV7-9 and J usage is TRBJ2-5; TRBD2 matches 11 bases. V lost 4 bases, J lost 3 bases, and 1 base stayed unmatched. CDR3 size: 14 residues. Germline loops: CDR1 SEHNR, CDR2 FQNEAQ (reference sequence). The CDR3 bases are TGTGCCAGCAGCTGGGGACTAGCGGAAGAGACCCAGTACTTC. It translates to CASSWGLAEETQYF.

The V gene is TRBV19, the J gene TRBJ2-1; perhaps D is TRBD1 or TRBD2 (5 bases each). The V gene lost 10 bases and the J gene lost 4 bases, with 14 bases spanning the gap. Germline V gives CDR1 LNHDA, CDR2 SQIVND (reference sequence). The CDR3 loop spans 13 amino acids. The CDR3 coding sequence is TGTGCCACCCAGGGACGATGGTACAATGAGCAGTTCTTC. It encodes CATQGRWYNEQFF.

The chain uses TRBV9 and TRBJ2-2; 10 bases agree with TRBD2. CDR3 length: 15 residues. Per the germline V gene, CDR1 is SGDLS and CDR2 is YYNGEE. J lost 3 bases, V lost 3 bases, and 2 bases had no gene match. In nucleotides, the CDR3 is TGTGCCAGCAGCGCAGCGGGGGGGGACACCGGGGAGCTGTTTTTT. Amino acids: CASSAAGGDTGELFF.